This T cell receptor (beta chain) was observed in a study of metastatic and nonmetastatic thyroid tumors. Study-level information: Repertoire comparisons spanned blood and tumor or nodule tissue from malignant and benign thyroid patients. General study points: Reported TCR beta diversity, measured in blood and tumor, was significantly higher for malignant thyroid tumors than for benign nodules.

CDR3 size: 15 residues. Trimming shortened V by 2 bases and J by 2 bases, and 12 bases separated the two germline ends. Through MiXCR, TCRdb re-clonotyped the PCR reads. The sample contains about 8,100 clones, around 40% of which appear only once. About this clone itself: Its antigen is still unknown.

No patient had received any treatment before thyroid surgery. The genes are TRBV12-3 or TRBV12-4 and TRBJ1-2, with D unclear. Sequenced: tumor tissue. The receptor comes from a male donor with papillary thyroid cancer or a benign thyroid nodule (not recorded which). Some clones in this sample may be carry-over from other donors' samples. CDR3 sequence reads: CASSLQTSGNYGYTF. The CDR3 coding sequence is TGTGCCAGCAGTTTACAGACGTCTGGCAACTATGGCTACACCTTC.